The clone carrying this T cell receptor beta chain was recorded only once. Antigen specificity is unknown. This sample was taken from a study of T cells in Graves' hyperthyroidism and ophthalmopathy. General study results and limits: In the blood, most expanded thyroid clonotypes above 0.001 appeared as well.

The study excluded patients with uncontrolled infection, other autoimmune disease, pregnancy or lactation. What was amplified from RNA transcripts were TCR beta CDR3 regions. The HTBI primer set drove a first-round RT-PCR of the TCR CDR3. TCRdb reanalysed the multiplex PCR reads using MiXCR and keeps one entry per CDR3 protein. Of about 640,000 distinct CDR3 sequences listed, just under 45% are singletons. Germline CDR1 MNHNS, CDR2 SASEGT. This CDR3 contains 15 residues. Trimming removed 6 bases at V and 1 base at J, with 15 bases between. The TCR was taken from an adult man with Graves' disease, either hyperthyroidism or ophthalmopathy (not recorded which). The chain carries TRBV6-1 and TRBJ2-5, with D tentatively TRBD1 or TRBD2 (5 bases each). Sequenced sample: peripheral blood or thyroid tissue (not recorded which). The DNA for the CDR3 is TGTGCCAGCAGCGGATCAGCCGGGACCCAAGAGACCCAGTACTTC. Translation gives CASSGSAGTQETQYF.